This T cell receptor (beta chain) originates from a study of cytomegalovirus exposure and HLA in healthy donors. Healthy individuals who donated bone marrow served as the donors. CDR3 length: 15 amino acids. CDR1 is ENHRY and CDR2 is SYGVKD in the germline V gene. Trimming shortened V by 6 bases and J by 3 bases, and 17 bases separated the two germline ends. The table lists this clone with a count of one. PCR involved 60 Vbeta and 13 Jbeta primers. Clones were read by immunoSEQ multiplex PCR, and TCRdb kept only the in-frame ones, dropping some. The sample records nearly 200,000 clones, around four fifths being singletons.

The sequencing input was PBMCs. This TCR derives from a woman aged 45-65 years in good health and CMV-seropositive. V is TRBV10-3 and J is TRBJ1-1; D is possibly TRBD1 (5 bases). The CDR3 nucleotides read TGTGCCATCAGAAATTCTTTCAGGGAGGACACTGAAGCTTTCTTT. Amino acid sequence: CAIRNSFREDTEAFF.